The clone carrying this T cell receptor beta chain came up many times. Its matching antigen is unknown. The record originates from a study of regulatory T cells in long-lasting Graves disease. Study information: It was over 5 years of antithyroid drugs, with positive TSH receptor antibodies, that meant persistent Graves' disease.

Time point reported: persistent/refractory GD, antithyroid drugs over 5 years with positive TRAb. PBMC RNA was the source of the TCR library. The patients included were those that came from an endocrinology department in Xi'an, China. Study-level points and caveats: Whereas new patients shared some 970 public clonotypes, persistent patients shared more, at about 2,700.

Libraries of TCR beta came from iRepertoire HTBI primers plus Arm-PCR of CDR3 regions. TCRdb itself ran the multiplex PCR reads through MiXCR, one entry per CDR3 protein. Found here are hundreds of thousands of distinct CDR3 sequences, 20% to 25% of them singletons; the top ten hold over 6%. This CDR3 contains 11 residues. V gave up 3 bases and J gave up 9 bases, with 6 bases separating them. Germline V gene sequence: CDR1 MDHEN, CDR2 SYDVKM. The chain carries TRBV28 and TRBJ1-5; unclear D gene. The clonotype comes from a female donor with Graves disease. The sample in question was peripheral blood mononuclear cells (PBMCs), obtained when the disease was refractory, from a patient treated with antithyroid drugs. CDR3 protein: CASSFFWPQHF. Written as DNA, the CDR3 is TGTGCCAGCAGTTTTTTCTGGCCCCAGCATTTT.